This TCR beta chain comes out of a study of shared clonotypes between healthy human individuals. This CDR3 is built from 17 residues. Germline CDR1 and CDR2: LGHNA and YNFKEQ. Trimming pared 1 base from V and 7 bases from J, leaving 20 bases between. Some clones are missing from TCRdb's copy, which holds only in-frame ones; the method was immunoSEQ multiplex PCR. The top ten hold about 0.89% of the sample, which has 950,000 to 1,200,000 clones, roughly 80% seen once. What was sequenced was memory CD4+ T cells from PBMCs. The subset was: CD45RA-negative fraction. The sequence came from a man in his late teens or twenties in good health. Some clones in this sample may be carry-over from other donors' samples. V is TRBV4-2 and J is TRBJ2-1, with D perhaps assigned TRBD1 or TRBD2 (5 bases each). This CDR3 is CASSQGGSREYRNEQFF. DNA for the CDR3: TGTGCCAGCAGCCAAGGCGGTTCCAGGGAGTATAGGAATGAGCAGTTCTTC.